Following are 22 T cell receptor beta chains from one sample sequenced in a study of blood T cell repertoires in COVID-19. Using immunoSEQ multiplex PCR, the repertoire was profiled, and TCRdb retains in-frame clones only, with some absent. Of 70,000 to 95,000 clones in the sample, roughly 90% were seen once. The source material was peripheral blood. These TCRs come from a man in his forties or fifties with acute or convalescent COVID-19.

V is TRBV5-1 and J is TRBJ2-2, with D perhaps matching TRBD1 (6 bases). The length of the CDR3 is 15 residues. Trimming left V 0 bases short and J 7 bases short, with 13 bases between. The germline V gene has CDR1 SGHRS and CDR2 YFSETQ. CDR3 region: CASSLVGADVGELFF. DNA for the CDR3: TGCGCCAGCAGCTTGGTGGGGGCGGATGTCGGGGAGCTGTTTTTT.

The chain couples TRBV4-1 to TRBJ2-5; a weak D match, TRBD1 (6 bases). This CDR3 has 14 amino acids. V lost 0 bases to trimming and J lost 1 base, with 6 bases between them. The germline V gene encodes CDR1 MGHRA and CDR2 YSYEKL. The CDR3 DNA reads TGCGCCAGCAGCCAAGACAGGGGCCAAGAGACCCAGTACTTC. This gives the protein CASSQDRGQETQYF.

The chain carries TRBV7-9 and TRBJ1-1; a weak D match, TRBD1 (5 bases). Germline-derived CDR1 and CDR2 are SEHNR and FQNEAQ (reference sequence). V lost 1 base and J lost 3, with 9 bases in between. The CDR3 runs to 14 residues. The DNA for the CDR3 is TGTGCCAGCAGCTTAGGCCTAGGGGACACTGAAGCTTTCTTT. Amino acids: CASSLGLGDTEAFF.

The genes are TRBV7-2 and TRBJ2-5, with a tentative D call TRBD2 (5 bases). This CDR3 has 14 residues. Germline V CDR1 and CDR2: SGHTA, FQGNSA. Trimming took off 3 bases at V and 4 bases at J, with 12 bases between the two ends. The chain's CDR3 is CASSLSRAGETQYF. CDR3 DNA sequence: TGTGCCAGCAGCTTGAGCCGGGCGGGAGAGACCCAGTACTTC.

The rearrangement joins TRBV3-1 (or the pseudogene TRBV3-2) to TRBJ1-5; D is possibly TRBD1 (6 bases). There are 14 residues in the CDR3. V was pared by 2 bases and J by 7 bases, with 12 bases between. Germline loops: CDR1 LGHDT, CDR2 YNNKEL (reference sequence). Here the CDR3 DNA reads TGTGCCAGCAGCCAAAGAGGGGGAGAACAGCCCCAGCATTTT. This encodes CASSQRGGEQPQHF.

This chain connects TRBV9 to TRBJ1-3; no firm D call. Trimming left V 4 bases short and J 2 bases short, with 13 bases between. The CDR3 has 15 amino acids. Per the germline V gene, CDR1 is SGDLS and CDR2 is YYNGEE. DNA for the CDR3: TGTGCCAGCAGCAAATCTCCGGGAACTGGAAACACCATATATTTT. Translated: CASSKSPGTGNTIYF.

The V and J genes are TRBV7-9 and TRBJ2-1, with D possibly matching TRBD1 (5 bases). V shed 7 bases and J shed 0 bases, with 16 bases lying between them. Germline V gene data show CDR1 as SEHNR and CDR2 as FQNEAQ (reference sequence). The CDR3 consists of 16 residues. The CDR3 spells CASMGIQESSYNEQFF. CDR3 coding DNA: TGTGCCAGCATGGGGATACAGGAGAGCTCCTACAATGAGCAGTTCTTC.

Written as DNA, the CDR3 is TGTGCCAGCAGCTTAGGGACAGGGGGCTCCGGGGAGCTGTTTTTT. Its translation is CASSLGTGGSGELFF. V usage is TRBV11-3 and J usage is TRBJ2-2, with 11 bases aligning to TRBD1. The V gene end was trimmed by 1 base and the J gene end by 6 bases; junction bases not matched to a gene: 1. The CDR3 runs 15 residues. CDR1 and CDR2 from the germline V gene are SGHNT and YENEEA. The full variable domain, rest sourced from reference TRBV11-3 and TRBJ2-2, is EAGVVQSPRYKIIEKKQPVAFWCNPISGHNTLYWYLQNLGQGPELLIRYENEEAVDDSQLPKDRFSAERLKGVDSTLKIQPAELGDSAVYLCASSLGTGGSGELFFGEGSRLTVL.

The chain links TRBV9 to TRBJ2-3, with 7 bases fitting TRBD2. The V gene end was trimmed by 2 bases and the J gene end by 5 bases; junction bases not matched to a gene: 8. The CDR3 is 15 amino acids. The germline V gene encodes CDR1 SGDLS and CDR2 YYNGEE. CDR3 coding DNA: TGTGCCAGCAGCGTTGGACTAGAGTTGGTAGATACGCAGTATTTT. Amino acids: CASSVGLELVDTQYF.

The chain recombines TRBV9 with TRBJ1-6; TRBD1 matches 7 bases. The V and J ends lost 4 bases and 6 bases, in that order; junction bases with no gene match: 7. The CDR3 is 15 residues long. Germline V lookup: CDR1 SGDLS, CDR2 YYNGEE. CDR3 DNA: TGTGCCAGCAGCACAGGGGTGAATAGTAATTCACCCCTCCACTTT. Encoded protein: CASSTGVNSNSPLHF.

The chain uses TRBV7-2 and TRBJ2-1; 7 nucleotides align to TRBD1. V shed 8 bases, J shed 0 bases, and the junction held 4 bases outside the gene matches. Per germline, CDR1 SGHTA and CDR2 FQGNSA. This CDR3 is 14 amino acids long. The CDR3 sequence is CASLRDSSYNEQFF. The CDR3 bases are TGTGCCAGCCTCCGGGACAGCTCCTACAATGAGCAGTTCTTC.

This clone has ten or more counts. The gene calls are TRBV2 and TRBJ2-7; D possibly corresponds to TRBD1 (5 bases). Germline CDR1 is SNHLY and CDR2 is FYNNEI. The ends were cut back, 8 bases at V and 1 base at J, with 15 bases in the middle. The CDR3 has 14 residues. The CDR3 coding sequence is TGTGCCAGCGATAAGGGAAGGGGATCCTACGAGCAGTACGTC. This sequence encodes CASDKGRGSYEQYV.

The CDR3 loop is CASSRTGSGQPQHF. CDR3 nucleotide sequence: TGTGCCAGCTCAAGGACAGGGTCGGGTCAGCCCCAGCATTTT. This chain uses TRBV18 with TRBJ1-5; 8 bases are shared with TRBD1. Germline V gene data show CDR1 as KGHSH and CDR2 as LQKENI. The CDR3 has 14 amino acids. V shed 5 bases and J 6 bases; nucleotides not matched to a gene: 6.

Notes on this clone: At one end the junction does not follow the germline gene, possibly because of a read error. The chain links TRBV3-1 (or the pseudogene TRBV3-2) to TRBJ1-1; maybe TRBD1 (5 bases). The CDR3 totals 15 residues. The germline V gene has CDR1 LGHDT and CDR2 YNNKEL (reference sequence). The chain's CDR3 is CAGRPRDRLNTEAFF. The CDR3 DNA reads as TGTGCCGGCAGGCCTAGAGACAGATTGAACACTGAAGCTTTCTTT.

V is TRBV3-1 (or the pseudogene TRBV3-2) and J is TRBJ1-1, with D uncertain. The germline CDR1 and CDR2 sequences are LGHDT and YNNKEL (reference sequence). The V end was cut by 0 bases, the J end by 1 base, with 6 bases between. The CDR3 length is 14 residues. CDR3 region: CASSQEAGNTEAFF. CDR3 sequence (DNA): TGTGCCAGCAGCCAAGAGGCAGGGAACACTGAAGCTTTCTTT.

The chain couples TRBV6-4 to TRBJ1-3; D is perhaps TRBD1 (6 bases). This CDR3 contains 14 residues. In germline, CDR1 is MRHNA, CDR2 SNTAGT. Trimming pared 6 bases from V and 0 bases from J, leaving 9 bases between. The CDR3 DNA follows: TGTGCCAGCAGCAAACAGGGCTCTGGAAACACCATATATTTT. Residues: CASSKQGSGNTIYF.

V gene TRBV3-1 (or the pseudogene TRBV3-2) combines with J gene TRBJ2-1; 8 bases are shared with TRBD2. Per germline, CDR1 LGHDT and CDR2 YNNKEL (reference sequence). This CDR3 has 16 residues. J gave up 5 bases and V 4 bases, and 10 bases lay outside the gene matches. CDR3 DNA sequence: TGTGCCAGCAGCCTAGCGGGACTAGGTCGGGACAATGAGCAGTTCTTC. This translates into CASSLAGLGRDNEQFF.

The J gene is TRBJ2-5, the V gene TRBV28; D is ambiguous. The CDR3 has 16 residues. Germline CDR1 reads MDHEN; CDR2 reads SYDVKM. V lost 2 bases to trimming and J lost 2 bases, with 15 bases between them. DNA of the CDR3: TGTGCCAGCAGTTTAGGCCAGGCCAGAAGTCAAGAGACCCAGTACTTC. Protein product: CASSLGQARSQETQYF.

The rearrangement uses TRBV5-1 and TRBJ2-7; 8 bases align to TRBD2. Germline V gives CDR1 SGHRS, CDR2 YFSETQ. V gave up 3 bases and J gave up 4 bases; unmatched junction bases: 15. The CDR3 spans 17 residues. The CDR3 is CASSSVYLAGGEYEQYV. CDR3 nucleotide sequence: TGCGCCAGCAGCTCGGTATATCTGGCGGGGGGTGAGTACGAGCAGTACGTC.

The gene calls are TRBV9 and TRBJ2-7; 14 nucleotides match TRBD2. There are 19 residues in the CDR3. The trim removed 0 bases at V and 0 bases at J, leaving 8 bases unmatched. Germline CDR1 SGDLS, CDR2 YYNGEE. CDR3 region: CASSVAQGTSGGSSYEQYV. CDR3 DNA sequence: TGTGCCAGCAGCGTAGCCCAGGGGACTAGCGGGGGCTCCTCCTACGAGCAGTACGTC.

This clone was seen a single time. The chain couples TRBV24-1 to TRBJ1-2; TRBD1 matches at 7 bases. V was clipped by 4 bases and J by 0 bases; unmatched bases: 7. The germline gives CDR1 KGHDR, CDR2 SFDVKD. This CDR3 region has 16 residues. CDR3 amino acids: CATSDSSGTANYGYTF. The CDR3 DNA reads TGTGCCACCAGTGACTCTTCCGGGACAGCTAACTATGGCTACACCTTC.

This clone was detected a few times. CDR3 in amino acids: CASSLGQGFGNTIYF. The CDR3 DNA reads TGTGCCAGCAGTTTAGGTCAGGGGTTTGGAAACACCATATATTTT. The chain combines TRBV28 with TRBJ1-3; a weak D match, TRBD1 (6 bases). This CDR3 region has 15 residues. V lost 2 bases, J lost 3 bases, and 11 bases lay in between. CDR1 is MDHEN, CDR2 SYDVKM, per germline.